This T cell receptor beta chain was observed in a study of blood T cell repertoires in COVID-19. Turning to the study itself: Spain, Italy and the United States supplied samples that represented acute and convalescent COVID-19. The analysed material was cDNA or gDNA that came from T cells, B-cell-depleted T cells, or PBMCs.

Per the original data handling: By means of reference gene primer amplification, nucleated cell counts were estimated. Sequencing was performed with immunoSEQ multiplex PCR; in TCRdb, only in-frame clones are kept and a portion is missing. D and trimming were read from the DNA, whereas the V and J calls and clone size are those reported in that table. Found here are some 87,000 clones, around nine tenths of them singletons; the top ten hold more than 3%. Sequenced material: peripheral blood. The receptor's source is a woman in her seventies with acute or convalescent COVID-19.

The CDR3 bases are TGCAGCGTTGGCCGCTTCCTGAGCTCCTACAATGAGCAGTTCTTC. Protein sequence: CSVGRFLSSYNEQFF. This chain links TRBV29-1 with TRBJ2-1, with D hard to call. Deletions cut 4 bases from V and 0 bases from J, with 13 bases between. This CDR3 comprises 15 residues. Germline V CDR1 and CDR2: SQVTM, ANQGSEA.